A selection of T cell receptor beta chains follows, all from one sample in a study of CD8+ T cells in alopecia areata. Repertoires were generated with immunoSEQ multiplex PCR, while TCRdb's copy carries only in-frame clones and drops some. The profile shows 60,000 to 65,000 clones, 44% of them singletons. The material sequenced was NKG2D-low CD8+ T cells sorted from blood. The receptors here all came from a human donor with alopecia areata. CDR3s include the opening cysteine and the closing phenylalanine or tryptophan. The D gene is left open where the match is weak. Not all rows give a size; the values are once, few, many and, for expanded clones, a class.

v_call: TRBV29-1
d_call: -
clone_size: -
j_call: TRBJ1-1
cdr3_nt: TGCAGCTACTGGGGACTGCAGAACACTGAAGCTTTCTTT
cdr3_aa: CSYWGLQNTEAFF

v_call: TRBV30
d_call: TRBD2
clone_size: -
j_call: TRBJ2-1
cdr3_nt: TGTGCCTGGAGGCGGGGGGGAATAGGGGAGCAGTTCTTC
cdr3_aa: CAWRRGGIGEQFF

v_call: TRBV2
d_call: -
clone_size: -
j_call: TRBJ2-7
cdr3_nt: TGTGCCAGCAGTTATTCCTGGGGTGACTACGAGCAGTACTTC
cdr3_aa: CASSYSWGDYEQYF

v_call: TRBV13
d_call: -
clone_size: -
j_call: TRBJ2-5
cdr3_nt: TGTGCCAGCAGCCAGGACTGGGGGAGGACCCAGTACTTC
cdr3_aa: CASSQDWGRTQYF

v_call: TRBV6-8
d_call: TRBD1
clone_size: -
j_call: TRBJ1-2
cdr3_nt: TGTGCCAGCAGAGACCGGGACAGGGGGCCCTATGGCTACACCTTC
cdr3_aa: CASRDRDRGPYGYTF

v_call: TRBV28
d_call: TRBD2
clone_size: few
j_call: TRBJ2-3
cdr3_nt: TGTGCCAGCAGTGCGGGACTAGCGGAGCTAGATACGCAGTATTTT
cdr3_aa: CASSAGLAELDTQYF

v_call: TRBV23-1
d_call: -
clone_size: -
j_call: TRBJ1-1
cdr3_nt: TGCGCCAGTAAACAGATCATGAACACTGAAGCTTTCTTT
cdr3_aa: CASKQIMNTEAFF

v_call: TRBV7-9
d_call: -
clone_size: few
j_call: TRBJ1-5
cdr3_nt: TGTGCCAGCAGCTTTAGGATGGAACCCCAGCATTTT
cdr3_aa: CASSFRMEPQHF

v_call: TRBV7-9
d_call: -
clone_size: -
j_call: TRBJ2-3
cdr3_nt: TGTGCCAGCAGCGTAACTGATACGCAGTATTTT
cdr3_aa: CASSVTDTQYF

v_call: TRBV2
d_call: -
clone_size: few
j_call: TRBJ1-5
cdr3_nt: TGTGCCAGCAACCCCTTGGAACCTGCGGGCAATCAGCCCCAGCATTTT
cdr3_aa: CASNPLEPAGNQPQHF

v_call: TRBV7-9
d_call: TRBD2
clone_size: many
j_call: TRBJ2-7
cdr3_nt: TGTGCCAGCAGCTCCTTTAGCGGGACCGCCTACGAGCAGTACTTC
cdr3_aa: CASSSFSGTAYEQYF

v_call: TRBV4-3
d_call: -
clone_size: -
j_call: TRBJ2-7
cdr3_nt: TGCGCCAGCAGCCAAGAAGTGGGGACACTTTTATACGAGCAGTACTTC
cdr3_aa: CASSQEVGTLLYEQYF

v_call: TRBV29-1
d_call: -
clone_size: -
j_call: TRBJ1-1
cdr3_nt: TGCAGCGTTCTAGGGGTCGGGAACACTGAAGCTTTCTTT
cdr3_aa: CSVLGVGNTEAFF

v_call: TRBV5-1
d_call: TRBD2
clone_size: -
j_call: TRBJ2-1
cdr3_nt: TGCGCCAGCAGCTTGACTAGCGACAATGAGCAGTTCTTC
cdr3_aa: CASSLTSDNEQFF

v_call: TRBV7-2
d_call: TRBD1
clone_size: once
j_call: TRBJ2-7
cdr3_nt: TGTGCCAGCAGCTTAGTAGGACAGGCGATACCTCCCTACGAGCAGTACTTC
cdr3_aa: CASSLVGQAIPPYEQYF

v_call: TRBV7-8
d_call: -
clone_size: few
j_call: TRBJ2-1
cdr3_nt: TGTGCCAGCAGCTTACTAGCGTCGAGCTCCTACAATGAGCAGTTCTTC
cdr3_aa: CASSLLASSSYNEQFF

v_call: TRBV25-1
d_call: -
clone_size: -
j_call: TRBJ2-1
cdr3_nt: TGTGCCAGCAGGTGGGACTCCTACAATGAGCAGTTCTTC
cdr3_aa: CASRWDSYNEQFF

v_call: TRBV7-9
d_call: -
clone_size: few
j_call: TRBJ2-7
cdr3_nt: TGTGCCAGCAGCTTCCTAGCGTACTACGAGCAGTACTTC
cdr3_aa: CASSFLAYYEQYF

v_call: TRBV7-2
d_call: TRBD1
clone_size: -
j_call: TRBJ2-1
cdr3_nt: TGTGCCAGCAGCTTCTTGACAGGGGGCAAAGATGAGCAGTTCTTC
cdr3_aa: CASSFLTGGKDEQFF

v_call: TRBV30
d_call: -
clone_size: -
j_call: TRBJ1-2
cdr3_nt: TGTGCCTGGAGTCTGCCGTTCCACTACACCTTC
cdr3_aa: CAWSLPFHYTF

v_call: TRBV2
d_call: -
clone_size: few
j_call: TRBJ2-7
cdr3_nt: TGTGCCAGCAGTGACGACCGCCGGGGATACGAGCAGTACTTC
cdr3_aa: CASSDDRRGYEQYF

v_call: TRBV6-6
d_call: -
clone_size: -
j_call: TRBJ2-5
cdr3_nt: TGTGCCAGCAGCCACGTGGGGAGATTGGGCCAAGAGACCCAGTACTTC
cdr3_aa: CASSHVGRLGQETQYF

v_call: TRBV6-5
d_call: TRBD1
clone_size: once
j_call: TRBJ1-5
cdr3_nt: TGTGCCAGCAGTGGCGGGACAGGGGGCAATCAGCCCCAGCATTTT
cdr3_aa: CASSGGTGGNQPQHF

v_call: TRBV13
d_call: -
clone_size: few
j_call: TRBJ2-5
cdr3_nt: TGTGCCAGCAGCTTAGAGGACACCGAAGAGACCCAGTACTTC
cdr3_aa: CASSLEDTEETQYF

v_call: TRBV5-1
d_call: -
clone_size: few
j_call: TRBJ1-4
cdr3_nt: TGCGCCAGCAGCTTGGAGCGTCCGGGGCGAAGTTTTCGGGAAAAACTGTTTTTT
cdr3_aa: CASSLERPGRSFREKLFF

v_call: TRBV9
d_call: TRBD1
clone_size: -
j_call: TRBJ2-7
cdr3_nt: TGTGCCAGCAGCATGGGGACAGGGAGTTCCGAGCAGTACTTC
cdr3_aa: CASSMGTGSSEQYF

v_call: TRBV27
d_call: -
clone_size: -
j_call: TRBJ1-1
cdr3_nt: TGTGCCAGCAGTACCGCGGGCATGACTGAAGCTTTCTTT
cdr3_aa: CASSTAGMTEAFF

v_call: TRBV7-2
d_call: -
clone_size: few
j_call: TRBJ2-3
cdr3_nt: TGTGCCAGCAGCCTCGTCGCACGGGGTGAGCAGTATTTT
cdr3_aa: CASSLVARGEQYF

v_call: TRBV6-5
d_call: -
clone_size: -
j_call: TRBJ2-3
cdr3_nt: TGTGCCAGCAGTTACTCGTTGCAAGGAGGTGATACGCAGTATTTT
cdr3_aa: CASSYSLQGGDTQYF

v_call: TRBV29-1
d_call: -
clone_size: few
j_call: TRBJ1-1
cdr3_nt: TGCAGCGTTTCAGGGGCGCGAGTGAACACTGAAGCTTTCTTT
cdr3_aa: CSVSGARVNTEAFF

v_call: TRBV29-1
d_call: -
clone_size: -
j_call: TRBJ2-1
cdr3_nt: TGCAGCGTTGAAGGAGGCAGGGAACGGGATCTCTACAATGAGCAGTTCTTC
cdr3_aa: CSVEGGRERDLYNEQFF

v_call: TRBV30
d_call: -
clone_size: -
j_call: TRBJ1-1
cdr3_nt: TGTGCCTGGAGTTCAGGGAAGACTGAAGCTTTCTTT
cdr3_aa: CAWSSGKTEAFF

v_call: TRBV4-1
d_call: -
clone_size: -
j_call: TRBJ2-7
cdr3_nt: TGCGCCAGCAGCTACATTGGCGGACAATACTACGAGCAGTACTTC
cdr3_aa: CASSYIGGQYYEQYF

v_call: TRBV7-9
d_call: TRBD1
clone_size: -
j_call: TRBJ2-5
cdr3_nt: TGTGCCAGCAGCTCGGGACAGGGTGTGGAGACCCAGTACTTC
cdr3_aa: CASSSGQGVETQYF

v_call: TRBV18
d_call: -
clone_size: few
j_call: TRBJ2-2
cdr3_nt: TGTGCCAGCTCACCCTCATTATACATCAGCGATTCGAACACCGGGGAGCTGTTTTTT
cdr3_aa: CASSPSLYISDSNTGELFF

v_call: TRBV28
d_call: -
clone_size: -
j_call: TRBJ1-1
cdr3_nt: TGTGCCAGCAGTCTACCGGGGAACACTGAAGCTTTCTTT
cdr3_aa: CASSLPGNTEAFF